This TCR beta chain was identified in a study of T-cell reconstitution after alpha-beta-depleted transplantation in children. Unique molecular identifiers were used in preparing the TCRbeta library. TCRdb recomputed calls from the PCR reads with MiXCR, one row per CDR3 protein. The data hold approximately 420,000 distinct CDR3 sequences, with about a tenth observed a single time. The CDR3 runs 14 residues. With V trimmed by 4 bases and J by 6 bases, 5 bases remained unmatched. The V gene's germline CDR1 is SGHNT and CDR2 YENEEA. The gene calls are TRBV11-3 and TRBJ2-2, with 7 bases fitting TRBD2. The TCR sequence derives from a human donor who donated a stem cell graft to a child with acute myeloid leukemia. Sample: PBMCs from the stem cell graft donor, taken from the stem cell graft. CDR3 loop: CASSSGGGSGELFF. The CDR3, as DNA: TGTGCCAGCAGCTCCGGCGGGGGTTCCGGGGAGCTGTTTTTT.